Sequencing of this T cell receptor (beta chain) was carried out in a study of radiotherapy plus CTLA-4 blockade in lung cancer. TCRdb's table, derived via immunoSEQ multiplex PCR, lists solely in-frame clones and lacks some. The sample holds about 83,000 clones, around 79% seen once. Patients with chemo-refractory metastatic non-small-cell lung cancer received focal radiation plus CTLA-4 blockade with ipilimumab. Study observations and caveats: Response, reportedly, was best predicted by interferon-beta along with early blood T cell clone dynamics. In blood, tumor-derived TCR clones expanded after radiotherapy plus ipilimumab.

Germline values: CDR1 SNHLY, CDR2 FYNNEI. V shed 3 bases and J 2 bases; nucleotides not matched to a gene: 0. This CDR3 has 14 residues. With regard to this clone: Its specificity is unknown.

The sequences come from peripheral blood, collected from a patient treated with radiotherapy plus ipilimumab. V gene TRBV2 combines with J gene TRBJ2-1; 8 bases map to TRBD1. The receptor was derived from a human donor with non-small cell lung cancer who had a partial response to radiotherapy plus ipilimumab. Some clones in this sample may be carry-over from other donors' samples. CDR3: CASSEDRAYNEQFF. In DNA form, the CDR3 reads TGTGCCAGCAGTGAGGACAGGGCCTACAATGAGCAGTTCTTC.